This T cell receptor (beta chain) emerged from a study of cytomegalovirus exposure and HLA in healthy donors. The count of this clone is one. V was clipped by 4 bases and J by 7 bases; unmatched bases: 6. In germline, CDR1 is LNHNV, CDR2 YYDKDF (reference sequence). This CDR3 has 14 residues. The primer mix had 60 Vbeta and 13 Jbeta primers. Repertoires were generated with immunoSEQ multiplex PCR, while TCRdb's copy carries only in-frame clones and drops some. This sample yields around 95,000 clones, of which about 81% are seen a single time; roughly 4.3% belongs to the top ten. Sequenced: PBMCs. This rearrangement joins TRBV15 to TRBJ1-5; 8 bases match TRBD1. The clonotype was recovered from a woman aged 40-49 years in good health and CMV-seropositive. The CDR3 DNA reads TGTGCCACCAGCACGGGACAGGAGGAACAGCCCCAGCATTTT. Its protein product is CATSTGQEEQPQHF.